The source of this T cell receptor beta chain is a study of blood T cell repertoires in COVID-19. Study in general: Nucleic acid was either cDNA or gDNA, and it came from T cells, B-cell-depleted T cells, or PBMCs.

Per the authors' pipeline: Estimation of nucleated cell counts relied on the amplification of reference gene primers. Method: immunoSEQ multiplex PCR; TCRdb's copy keeps in-frame clones and lacks some. D and trimming were read from the DNA, whereas the V and J calls and clone size are those reported in that table. In the table there are 250,000 to 300,000 clones, approximately 90% of which are singletons. Germline assignment: CDR1 SGHRS and CDR2 YFSETQ. The CDR3 consists of 14 residues. After removal of 2 bases from V and 7 bases from J, the junction contained 4 bases not matched to a gene. The clonotype originates from a man aged 35 to 55 with acute or convalescent COVID-19. The V gene is TRBV5-1, the J gene TRBJ2-1; 9 bases agree with TRBD2. Sample: peripheral blood. The CDR3 nucleotides read TGCGCCAGCAGCTTAGGCGGGGGGGTGAATGAGCAGTTCTTC. This codes for CASSLGGGVNEQFF.